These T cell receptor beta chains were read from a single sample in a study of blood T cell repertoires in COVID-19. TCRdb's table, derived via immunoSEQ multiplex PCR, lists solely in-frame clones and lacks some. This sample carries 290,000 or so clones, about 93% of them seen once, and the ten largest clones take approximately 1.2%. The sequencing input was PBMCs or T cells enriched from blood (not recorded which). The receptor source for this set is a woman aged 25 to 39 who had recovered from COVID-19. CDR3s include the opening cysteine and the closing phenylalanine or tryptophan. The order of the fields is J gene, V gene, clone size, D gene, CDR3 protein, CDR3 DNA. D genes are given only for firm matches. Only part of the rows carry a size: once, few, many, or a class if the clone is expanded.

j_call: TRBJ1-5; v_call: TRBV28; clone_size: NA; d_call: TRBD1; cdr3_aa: CASSLPGTGGLQPQHF; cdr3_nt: TGTGCCAGCAGTTTACCCGGGACAGGGGGTCTTCAGCCCCAGCATTTT
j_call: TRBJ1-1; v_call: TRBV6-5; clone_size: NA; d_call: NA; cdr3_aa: CATAGRGTEAFF; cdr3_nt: TGTGCCACCGCAGGGCGTGGGACTGAAGCTTTCTTT
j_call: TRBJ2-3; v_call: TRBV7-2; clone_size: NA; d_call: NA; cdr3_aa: CASSLARADTQYF; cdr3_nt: TGTGCCAGCAGCTTAGCCAGGGCAGATACGCAGTATTTT
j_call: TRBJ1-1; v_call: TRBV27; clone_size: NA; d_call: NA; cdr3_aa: CASSLLKTGSNTEAFF; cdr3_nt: TGTGCCAGCAGCCTCCTCAAAACAGGATCCAACACTGAAGCTTTCTTT
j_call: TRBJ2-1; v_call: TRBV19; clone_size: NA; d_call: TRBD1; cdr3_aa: CASSIGTDYNEQFF; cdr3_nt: TGTGCCAGTAGTATCGGGACAGACTACAATGAGCAGTTCTTC
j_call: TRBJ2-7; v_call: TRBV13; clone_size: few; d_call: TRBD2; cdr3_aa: CASRTLAGNSYEQYF; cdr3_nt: TGTGCCAGCAGAACACTAGCGGGAAACTCCTACGAGCAGTACTTC
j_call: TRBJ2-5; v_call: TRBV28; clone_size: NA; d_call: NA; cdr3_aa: CASGLAGPGGETQYF; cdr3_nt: TGTGCCAGCGGTTTAGCCGGTCCCGGCGGCGAGACCCAGTACTTC
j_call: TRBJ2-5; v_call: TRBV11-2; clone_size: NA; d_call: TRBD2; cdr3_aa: CASSLGRGQYF; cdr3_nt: TGTGCCAGCAGCCTTGGGAGGGGCCAGTACTTC
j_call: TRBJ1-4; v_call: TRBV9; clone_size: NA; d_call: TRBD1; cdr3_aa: CASSVDRGNEKLFF; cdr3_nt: TGTGCCAGCAGCGTTGACAGGGGTAATGAAAAACTGTTTTTT
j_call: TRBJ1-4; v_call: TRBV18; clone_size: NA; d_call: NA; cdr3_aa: CASSTQQGLGEKLFF; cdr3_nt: TGTGCCAGCTCAACACAACAGGGTTTGGGGGAAAAACTGTTTTTT
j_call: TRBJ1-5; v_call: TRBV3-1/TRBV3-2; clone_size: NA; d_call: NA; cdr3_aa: CASSQDRNQPQHF; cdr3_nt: TGTGCCAGCAGCCAAGACAGAAATCAGCCCCAGCATTTT
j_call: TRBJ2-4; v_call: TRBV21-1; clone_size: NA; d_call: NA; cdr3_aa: CASSKVAGGPKAKNIQYF; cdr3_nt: TGTGCCAGCAGCAAAGTTGCGGGAGGGCCTAAGGCCAAAAACATTCAGTACTTC
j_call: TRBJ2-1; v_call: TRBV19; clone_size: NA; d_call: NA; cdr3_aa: CASSRREVSNEQFF; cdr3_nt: TGTGCCAGTAGTAGGAGGGAGGTTTCTAATGAGCAGTTCTTC
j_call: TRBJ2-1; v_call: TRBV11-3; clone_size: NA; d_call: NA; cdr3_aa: CASSLGGVSYNEQFF; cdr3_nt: TGTGCCAGCAGCTTAGGGGGAGTCTCCTACAATGAGCAGTTCTTC
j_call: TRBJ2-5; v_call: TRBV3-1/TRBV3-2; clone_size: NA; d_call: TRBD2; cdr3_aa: CASSQGTSGRATTRMTQYF; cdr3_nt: TGTGCCAGCAGCCAAGGGACTAGCGGGAGGGCCACGACAAGAATGACCCAGTACTTC
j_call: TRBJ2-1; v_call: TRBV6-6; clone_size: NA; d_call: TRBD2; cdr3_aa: CASSPPGLAGVQEQFF; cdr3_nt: TGTGCCAGCAGTCCCCCGGGACTAGCGGGAGTGCAGGAGCAGTTCTTC
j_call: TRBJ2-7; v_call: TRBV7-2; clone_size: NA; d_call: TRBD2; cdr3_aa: CASSLDQVGGFEQYF; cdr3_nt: TGTGCCAGCAGCTTAGACCAGGTGGGAGGGTTCGAGCAGTACTTC
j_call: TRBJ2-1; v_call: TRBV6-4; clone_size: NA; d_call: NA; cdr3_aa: CASSDRSGAYYNEQFF; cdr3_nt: TGTGCCAGCAGTGACCGTAGCGGAGCTTATTACAATGAGCAGTTCTTC
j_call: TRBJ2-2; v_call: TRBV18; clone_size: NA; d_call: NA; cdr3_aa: CASSPPVQGHNTGELFF; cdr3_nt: TGTGCCAGCTCACCACCGGTTCAGGGGCATAACACCGGGGAGCTGTTTTTT
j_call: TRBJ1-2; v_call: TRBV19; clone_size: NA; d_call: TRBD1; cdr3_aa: CASLDWDRNYGYTF; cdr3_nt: TGTGCCAGTTTGGATTGGGACAGGAACTATGGCTACACCTTC
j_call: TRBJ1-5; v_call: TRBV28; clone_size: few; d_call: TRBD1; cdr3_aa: CASSRQGMGNQPQHF; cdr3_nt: TGTGCCAGCAGTCGACAGGGGATGGGGAATCAGCCCCAGCATTTT
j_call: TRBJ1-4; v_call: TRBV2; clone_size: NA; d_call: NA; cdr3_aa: CASSEARGGSTNEKLFF; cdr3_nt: TGTGCCAGCAGTGAAGCGCGGGGGGGGTCAACTAATGAAAAACTGTTTTTT
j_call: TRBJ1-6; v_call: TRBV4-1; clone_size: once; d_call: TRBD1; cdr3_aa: CASSQDPGTGVSPLHF; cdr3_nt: TGCGCCAGCAGCCAGGATCCAGGGACAGGGGTCTCACCCCTCCACTTT
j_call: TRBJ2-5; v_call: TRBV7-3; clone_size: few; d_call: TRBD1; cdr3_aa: CASSLSQGASETQYF; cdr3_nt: TGTGCCAGCAGCTTAAGCCAGGGGGCATCTGAGACCCAGTACTTC
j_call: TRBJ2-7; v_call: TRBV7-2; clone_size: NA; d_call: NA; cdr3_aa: CASSALNAISYEQYF; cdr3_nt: TGTGCCAGCAGCGCCCTTAACGCGATTTCCTACGAGCAGTACTTC
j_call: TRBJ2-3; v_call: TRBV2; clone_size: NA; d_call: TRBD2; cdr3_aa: CASSRLAGGIDTQYF; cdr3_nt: TGTGCCAGCAGTCGACTAGCGGGAGGGATAGATACGCAGTATTTT
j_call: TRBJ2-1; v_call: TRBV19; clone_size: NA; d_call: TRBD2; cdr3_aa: CASRKLAGKYNEQFF; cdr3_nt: TGTGCCAGTAGAAAACTAGCGGGAAAATACAATGAGCAGTTCTTC
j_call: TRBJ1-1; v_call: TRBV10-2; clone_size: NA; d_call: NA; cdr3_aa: CASRWDNEGNTEAFF; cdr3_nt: TGCGCCAGCAGGTGGGACAACGAAGGGAACACTGAAGCTTTCTTT
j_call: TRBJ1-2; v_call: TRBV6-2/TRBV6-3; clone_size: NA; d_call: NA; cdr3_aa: CASSYGGDANYGYTF; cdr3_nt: TGTGCCAGCAGTTACGGGGGGGACGCGAACTATGGCTACACCTTC
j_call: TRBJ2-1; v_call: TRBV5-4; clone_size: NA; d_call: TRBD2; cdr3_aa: CASSPPTISGSGNEQFF; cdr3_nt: TGTGCCAGCAGCCCCCCGACCATTAGCGGGAGTGGAAATGAGCAGTTCTTC
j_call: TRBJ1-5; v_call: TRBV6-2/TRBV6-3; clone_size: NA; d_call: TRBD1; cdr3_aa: CASSLWGQGGNQPQHF; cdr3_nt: TGTGCCAGCAGCCTCTGGGGACAGGGCGGGAATCAGCCCCAGCATTTT
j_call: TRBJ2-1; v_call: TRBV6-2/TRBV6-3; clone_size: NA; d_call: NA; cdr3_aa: CASSYAAPPGEQFF; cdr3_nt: TGTGCCAGCAGTTACGCGGCCCCCCCGGGTGAGCAGTTCTTC
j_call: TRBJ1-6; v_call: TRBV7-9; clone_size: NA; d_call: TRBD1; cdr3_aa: CASSFTPGQNNSPLHF; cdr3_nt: TGTGCCAGCAGCTTCACCCCGGGACAGAATAATTCACCCCTCCACTTT
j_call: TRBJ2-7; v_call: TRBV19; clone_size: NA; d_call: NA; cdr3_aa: CASSISDISYEQYF; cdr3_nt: TGTGCCAGTAGTATAAGTGACATATCCTACGAGCAGTACTTC
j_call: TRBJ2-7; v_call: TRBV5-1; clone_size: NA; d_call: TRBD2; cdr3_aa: CASSLAGGDHEQYF; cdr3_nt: TGCGCCAGCAGCTTAGCGGGAGGGGACCACGAGCAGTACTTC
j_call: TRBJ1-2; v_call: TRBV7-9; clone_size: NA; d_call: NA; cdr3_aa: CASSPQEDGYGYTF; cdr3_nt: TGTGCCAGCAGCCCCCAGGAGGACGGCTATGGCTACACCTTC
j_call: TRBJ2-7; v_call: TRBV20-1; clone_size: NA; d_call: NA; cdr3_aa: CSAKQGYEQYF; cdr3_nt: TGCAGTGCTAAGCAGGGTTACGAGCAGTACTTC
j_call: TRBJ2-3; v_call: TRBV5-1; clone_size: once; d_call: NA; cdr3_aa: CASRGHSTDTQYF; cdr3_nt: TGCGCCAGCAGGGGACATAGCACAGATACGCAGTATTTT
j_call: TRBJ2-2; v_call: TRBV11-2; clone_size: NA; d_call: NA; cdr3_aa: CASSSHEGYIGELFF; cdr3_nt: TGTGCCAGCAGCTCCCATGAGGGTTATATCGGGGAGCTGTTTTTT
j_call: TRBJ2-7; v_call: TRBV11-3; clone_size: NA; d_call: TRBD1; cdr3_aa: CASSLKDREYEQYF; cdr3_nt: TGTGCCAGCAGCCTAAAGGACAGGGAATACGAGCAGTACTTC
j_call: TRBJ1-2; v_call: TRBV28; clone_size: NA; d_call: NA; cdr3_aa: CASSSTGYGYTF; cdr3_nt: TGTGCCAGCAGTTCCACAGGGTATGGCTACACCTTC